This T cell receptor (beta chain) was identified during a study of molecular identifiers for immune sequencing clone quantification (dated by TCRdb to between 2018 and 2020). For the wider study: In a replicate experiment, RNA from roughly 21,000 or 96,000 naive CD8 T cells was split into five aliquots, four of which were sequenced. This methods study benchmarked molecular-identifier clustering-based TCR repertoire sequencing (MIDCIRS) and TCR RNA copy counting, using CD8 T cells to do so.

This clonotype was counted many times. Its antigen is not yet known. No much larger clonotype is one base removed from it; base qualities were not supplied. Overall study outcomes, separate from this receptor: Highly expanded clone sizes could be underestimated because identical TCR molecules may share a barcode. In CMV-specific effector cells, over 97% of molecules were held by clones above 20 RNA copies, whereas under 1% of molecules were held by such clones in naive cells. The naive libraries included spiked-in Jurkat TCR RNA (fewer than 11 copies' worth), and this Jurkat TCR RNA is not part of the donor repertoire. Spiked-in Jurkat TCR RNA equivalent to a single cell was reported to be detectable even among approximately 1 million naive CD8 T cells. When barcode sub-clustering was omitted, TCR diversity was inflated by chimeric consensus sequences, with chimeras reaching as high as 47%. Modeling estimated 3 to 3.5 recovered TCR RNA copies per cell, compared with about 10 by digital PCR, which implies around 30% capture efficiency.

Libraries of naive CD8 T cells were generated from around 20,000 to 990,000 sorted cells, with 10%, 30% or 50% of the purified RNA used. On a BD FACSAria II, naive CD8 T cells were FACS-sorted as CD8+CD4-CCR7+CD45RA+ and collected into RLT Plus buffer. Under 11 TCR copies' worth of Jurkat RNA were spiked into about 20,000-1,100,000 naive CD8 T cell samples to test detection sensitivity. Enrichment of CD8 T cells was performed with RosetteSep CD8+ T Cell Enrichment Cocktail and Ficoll-Paque, after which ACK red cell lysis was carried out. Measured from the cysteine to the phenylalanine, the CDR3 is 12 residues long. Only CDR3 DNA remains: 36 bases, in frame from the first base. Relative to germline, V is missing 10 bases and J is missing 9 bases, with 7 bases of the junction outside any gene match. From a lookup of the germline V gene, CDR1 and CDR2 are MNHEY and SVGEGT. The library was prepared using PCR. The instrument was an Illumina HiSeq 4000. Preparation of bulk TCR libraries followed a previously described approach, with the TCR primers listed in Table S5. Purification of total RNA was performed with the Qiagen AllPrep DNA/RNA kit. Before any analysis, reads coming from multiple sequencing runs of the same library were combined into one pool. The study's processing was this. Reads were retained only if the reads had an exact TCR constant sequence, and the retained reads were trimmed to 150 nt and grouped according to their 12-nt molecular barcodes. Reads within each barcode group were sub-clustered using a 15% Levenshtein threshold, and quality-weighted consensus sequences were constructed for each RNA molecule. Non-functional sequences were removed, as were lower-count sequences one edit away from another. On the basis of fitting two negative binomial distributions, barcode sub-clusters with fewer than 20% of the maximum read count were discarded. TCRdb passed the public sequencing reads through fastp at Q25 and MiXCR, retaining productive beta sequences. Here each entry gathers all rows of one CDR3 protein and keeps the most common genes and DNA. Clone size and V and J calls follow TCRdb, not the original study. In this sample the table shows 20,000 to 30,000 distinct CDR3 sequences, 17% of which occur a single time. The top ten hold 0.8% to 1% of the sample.

The clonotype comes from a human donor in good health. Some libraries in this study had Jurkat cell RNA spiked in. The source material was naive CD8+ T cells from blood, with Jurkat cell RNA spiked in. The sample's cell subset or site label, decoded: FACS-sorted CD8+CD4-CCR7+CD45RA+ naive T cells. The chain employs TRBV6-2 or TRBV6-3 and TRBJ2-1, and TRBD1 aligns with 9 junction nucleotides. The DNA sequence reads TGTGCCAATGGACAGGGGAGCGGTGAGCAGTTCTTC. The translation is CANGQGSGEQFF.